This TCR beta chain originates from a study of regulatory T cells in long-lasting Graves disease. Study background: In persistent Graves' disease, antithyroid drugs had been taken for over 5 years and TSH receptor antibodies stayed positive. Notes on the study in general: Persistent disease exhibited a predilection for TRBV28, TRBJ1-2 and TRBJ2-5.

Time point described: persistent/refractory GD, antithyroid drugs over 5 years with positive TRAb. The TCR library was made from RNA that had been extracted from PBMCs in TRIzol. Staff took about 9 milliliters of peripheral blood and put it into EDTA tubes. The CDR3 is 16 amino acids. Trimming took off 0 bases at V and 1 base at J, with 13 bases between the two ends. Germline V CDR1 and CDR2: SGDLS, YYNGEE. Arm-PCR of CDR3 regions and iRepertoire HTBI primers were the basis on which TCR beta libraries were built. TCRdb passed the multiplex PCR reads through MiXCR, listing each CDR3 protein once. The table shows a few hundred thousand distinct CDR3 sequences, with about a fifth occurring only once. A remark on this clonotype: Its antigen is unidentified.

This clonotype originated in a female donor with Graves disease. This chain joins TRBV9 and TRBJ2-5; no clear D. The sample here was peripheral blood mononuclear cells (PBMCs), taken when the disease was refractory, from a patient treated with antithyroid drugs. The CDR3 protein is CASSVATQRGQETQYF. Written as DNA, the CDR3 is TGTGCCAGCAGCGTAGCTACCCAGCGAGGCCAAGAGACCCAGTACTTC. Drawing the rest from reference TRBV9 and TRBJ2-5, the complete variable domain is DSGVTQTPKHLITATGQRVTLRCSPRSGDLSVYWYQQSLDQGLQFLIQYYNGEERAKGNILERFSAQQFPDLHSELNLSSLELGDSALYFCASSVATQRGQETQYFGPGTRLLVL.